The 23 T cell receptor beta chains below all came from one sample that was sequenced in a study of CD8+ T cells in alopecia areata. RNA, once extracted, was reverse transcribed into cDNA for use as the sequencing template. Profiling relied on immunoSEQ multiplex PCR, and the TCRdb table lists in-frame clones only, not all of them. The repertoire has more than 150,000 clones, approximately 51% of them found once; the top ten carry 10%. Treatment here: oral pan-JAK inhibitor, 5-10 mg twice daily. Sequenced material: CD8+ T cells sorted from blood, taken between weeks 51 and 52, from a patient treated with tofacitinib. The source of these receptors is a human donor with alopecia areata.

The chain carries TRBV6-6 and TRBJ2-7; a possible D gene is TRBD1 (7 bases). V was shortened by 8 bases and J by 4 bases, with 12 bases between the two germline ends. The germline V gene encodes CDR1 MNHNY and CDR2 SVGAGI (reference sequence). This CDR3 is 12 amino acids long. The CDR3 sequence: CASLSGGYEQYF. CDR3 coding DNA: TGTGCCAGCTTGTCAGGGGGGTACGAGCAGTACTTC.

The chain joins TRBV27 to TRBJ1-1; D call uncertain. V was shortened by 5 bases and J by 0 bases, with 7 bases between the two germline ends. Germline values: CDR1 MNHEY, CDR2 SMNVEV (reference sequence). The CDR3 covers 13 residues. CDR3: CASSLTMNTEAFF. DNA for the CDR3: TGTGCCAGCAGTCTTACAATGAACACTGAAGCTTTCTTT.

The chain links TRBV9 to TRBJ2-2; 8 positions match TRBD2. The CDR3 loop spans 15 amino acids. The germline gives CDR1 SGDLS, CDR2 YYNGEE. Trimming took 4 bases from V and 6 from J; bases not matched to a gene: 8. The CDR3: CASSTSGGRAGELFF. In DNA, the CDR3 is TGTGCCAGCAGCACAAGCGGGGGAAGGGCCGGGGAGCTGTTTTTT.

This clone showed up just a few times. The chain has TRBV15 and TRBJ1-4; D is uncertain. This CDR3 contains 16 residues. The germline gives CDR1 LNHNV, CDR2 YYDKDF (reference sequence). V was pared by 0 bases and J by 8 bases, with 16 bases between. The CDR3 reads CATSRDLEGFGEKLFF. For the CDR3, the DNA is TGTGCCACCAGCAGAGATCTGGAGGGCTTCGGAGAAAAACTGTTTTTT. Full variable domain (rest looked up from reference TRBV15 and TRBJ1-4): DAMVIQNPRYQVTQFGKPVTLSCSQTLNHNVMYWYQQKSSQAPKLLFHYYDKDFNNEADTPDNFQSRRPNTSFCFLDIRSPGLGDTAMYLCATSRDLEGFGEKLFFGSGTQLSVL.

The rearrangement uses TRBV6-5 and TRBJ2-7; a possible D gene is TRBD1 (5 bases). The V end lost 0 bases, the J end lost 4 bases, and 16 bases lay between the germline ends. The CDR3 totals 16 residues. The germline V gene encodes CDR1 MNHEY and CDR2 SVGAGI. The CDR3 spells CASSYSKRTPEYEQYF. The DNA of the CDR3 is TGTGCCAGCAGTTACTCGAAGAGGACACCCGAATACGAGCAGTACTTC.

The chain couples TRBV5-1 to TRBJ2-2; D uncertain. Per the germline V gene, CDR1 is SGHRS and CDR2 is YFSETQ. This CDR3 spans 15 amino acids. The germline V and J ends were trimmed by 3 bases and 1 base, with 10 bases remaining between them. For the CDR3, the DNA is TGCGCCAGCAGCTACAGCCAGAGGAACACCGGGGAGCTGTTTTTT. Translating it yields CASSYSQRNTGELFF.

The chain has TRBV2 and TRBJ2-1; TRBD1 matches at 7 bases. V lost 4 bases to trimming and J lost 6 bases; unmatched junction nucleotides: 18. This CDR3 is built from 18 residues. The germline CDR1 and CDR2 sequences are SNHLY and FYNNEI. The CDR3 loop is CASSARPNRGLFLNEQFF. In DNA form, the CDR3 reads TGTGCCAGCAGTGCGCGACCGAACAGGGGCCTATTCCTCAATGAGCAGTTCTTC.

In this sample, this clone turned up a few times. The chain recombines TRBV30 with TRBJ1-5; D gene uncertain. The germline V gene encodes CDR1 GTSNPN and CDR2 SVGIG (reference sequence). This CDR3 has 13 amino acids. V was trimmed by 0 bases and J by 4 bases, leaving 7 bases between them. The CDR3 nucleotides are TGTGCCTGGAGTGTCGGGAGAAATCAGCCCCAGCATTTT. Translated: CAWSVGRNQPQHF.

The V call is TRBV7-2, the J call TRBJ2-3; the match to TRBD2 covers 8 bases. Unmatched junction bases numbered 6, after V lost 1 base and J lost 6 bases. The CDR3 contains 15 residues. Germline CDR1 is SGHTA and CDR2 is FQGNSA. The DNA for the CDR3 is TGTGCCAGCAGCTTAGGGCCGGGGGGGCCCGATACGCAGTATTTT. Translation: CASSLGPGGPDTQYF.

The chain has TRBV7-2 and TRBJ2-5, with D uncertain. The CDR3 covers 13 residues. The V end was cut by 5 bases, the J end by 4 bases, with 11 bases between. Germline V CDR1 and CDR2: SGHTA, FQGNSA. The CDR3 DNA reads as TGTGCCAGCAGCGGAAGGGTCCGAGAGACCCAGTACTTC. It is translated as CASSGRVRETQYF. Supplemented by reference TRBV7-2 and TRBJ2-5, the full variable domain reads GAGVSQSPSNKVTEKGKDVELRCDPISGHTALYWYRQSLGQGLEFLIYFQGNSAPDKSGLPSDRFSAERTGGSVSTLTIQRTQQEDSAVYLCASSGRVRETQYFGPGTRLLVL.

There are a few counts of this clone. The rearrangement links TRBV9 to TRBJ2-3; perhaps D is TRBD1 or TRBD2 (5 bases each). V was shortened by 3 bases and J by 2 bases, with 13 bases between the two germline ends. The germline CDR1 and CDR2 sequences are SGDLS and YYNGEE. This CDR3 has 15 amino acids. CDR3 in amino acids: CASSDAGTVTDTQYF. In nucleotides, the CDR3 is TGTGCCAGCAGCGATGCCGGGACGGTCACAGATACGCAGTATTTT.

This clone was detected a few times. In DNA form, the CDR3 reads TGTGCCAGCAGCCACACAGATACGCAGTATTTT. Protein: CASSHTDTQYF. The V gene is TRBV6-1, the J gene TRBJ2-3; D not certain. Trimming took off 6 bases at V and 2 bases at J, with 3 bases between the two ends. Germline V gene data show CDR1 as MNHNS and CDR2 as SASEGT. The CDR3 is made up of 11 amino acids.

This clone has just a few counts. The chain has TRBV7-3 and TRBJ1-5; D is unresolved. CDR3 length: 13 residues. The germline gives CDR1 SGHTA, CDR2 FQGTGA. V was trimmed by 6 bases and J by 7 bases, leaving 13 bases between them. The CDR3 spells CASSQEVGQPQHF. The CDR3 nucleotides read TGTGCCAGCAGTCAAGAGGTGGGGCAGCCCCAGCATTTT.

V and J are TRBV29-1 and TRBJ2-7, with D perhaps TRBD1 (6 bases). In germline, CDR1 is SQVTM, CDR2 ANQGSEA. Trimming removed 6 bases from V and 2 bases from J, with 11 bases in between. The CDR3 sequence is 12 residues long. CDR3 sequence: CSVRTVAYEQYF. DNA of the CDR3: TGCAGCGTGCGGACAGTAGCCTACGAGCAGTACTTC.

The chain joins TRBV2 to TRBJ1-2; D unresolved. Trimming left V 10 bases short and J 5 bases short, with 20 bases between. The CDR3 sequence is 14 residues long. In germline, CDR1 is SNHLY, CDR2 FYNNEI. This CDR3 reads CATRRLIGSYGYTF. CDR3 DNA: TGTGCCACCAGAAGACTCATAGGATCTTATGGCTACACCTTC.

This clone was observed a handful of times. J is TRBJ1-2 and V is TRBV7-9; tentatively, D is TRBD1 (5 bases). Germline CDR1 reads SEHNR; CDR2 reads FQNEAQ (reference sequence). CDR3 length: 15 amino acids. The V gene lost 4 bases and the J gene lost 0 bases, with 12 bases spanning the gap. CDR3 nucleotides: TGTGCCAGCAGCTCGACAGAGAGCTCTAACTATGGCTACACCTTC. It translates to CASSSTESSNYGYTF.

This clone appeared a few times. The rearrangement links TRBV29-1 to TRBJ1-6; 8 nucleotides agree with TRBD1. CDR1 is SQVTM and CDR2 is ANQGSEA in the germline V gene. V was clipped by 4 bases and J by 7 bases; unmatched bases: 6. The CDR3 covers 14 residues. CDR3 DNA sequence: TGCAGCGTTGGGTGGGGACAGGAGAATTCACCCCTCCACTTT. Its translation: CSVGWGQENSPLHF.

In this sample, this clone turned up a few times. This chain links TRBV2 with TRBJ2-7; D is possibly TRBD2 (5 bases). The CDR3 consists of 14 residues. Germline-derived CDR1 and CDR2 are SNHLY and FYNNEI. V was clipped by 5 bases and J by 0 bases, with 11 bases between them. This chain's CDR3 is CASSPHRDSYEQYF. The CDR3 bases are TGTGCCAGCAGTCCCCATCGGGACTCCTACGAGCAGTACTTC.

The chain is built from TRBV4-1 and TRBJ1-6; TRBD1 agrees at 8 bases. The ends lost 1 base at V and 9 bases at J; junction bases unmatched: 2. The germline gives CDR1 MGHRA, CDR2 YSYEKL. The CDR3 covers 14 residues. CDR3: CASSQVDRGSPLHF. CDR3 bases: TGCGCCAGCAGCCAAGTAGACAGGGGTTCACCCCTCCACTTT.

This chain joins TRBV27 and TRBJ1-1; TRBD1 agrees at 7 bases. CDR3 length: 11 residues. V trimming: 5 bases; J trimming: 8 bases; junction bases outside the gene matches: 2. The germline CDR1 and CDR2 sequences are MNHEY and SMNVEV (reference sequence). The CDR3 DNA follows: TGTGCCAGCAGTCAAGGGGGCGAAGCTTTCTTT. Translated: CASSQGGEAFF.

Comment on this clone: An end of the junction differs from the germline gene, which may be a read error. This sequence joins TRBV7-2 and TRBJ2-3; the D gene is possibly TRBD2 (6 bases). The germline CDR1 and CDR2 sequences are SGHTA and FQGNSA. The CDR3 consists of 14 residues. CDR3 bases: TGTGCCAGCAGTTTAGACCCGGGGGCAGATACGCAGTATTTT. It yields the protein CASSLDPGADTQYF.

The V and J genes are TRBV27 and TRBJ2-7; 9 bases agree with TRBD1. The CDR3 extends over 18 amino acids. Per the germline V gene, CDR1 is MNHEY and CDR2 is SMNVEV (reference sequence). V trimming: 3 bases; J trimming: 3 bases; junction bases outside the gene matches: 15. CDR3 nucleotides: TGTGCCAGCAGTTTCCTTAGGGGGGAGGGACAGGGAGGCTACGAGCAGTACTTC. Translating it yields CASSFLRGEGQGGYEQYF.

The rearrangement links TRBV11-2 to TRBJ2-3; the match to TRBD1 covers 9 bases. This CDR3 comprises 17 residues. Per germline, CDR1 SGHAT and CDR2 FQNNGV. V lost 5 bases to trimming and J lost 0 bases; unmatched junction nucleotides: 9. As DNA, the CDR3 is TGTGCCAGCAGCATGACCCCGGGACAGGGAAGCACAGATACGCAGTATTTT. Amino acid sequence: CASSMTPGQGSTDTQYF.